This record concerns one T cell receptor (beta chain) sequence. Trimming removed 2 bases from V and 7 bases from J, with 17 bases in between. There are 16 residues in the CDR3. The germline V gene encodes CDR1 SGHVS and CDR2 FNYEAQ. This sample stems from a study of blood T cell repertoires in COVID-19. Looking at the study overall: The United States, Italy and Spain supplied acute and convalescent COVID-19 samples. PBMCs, B-cell-depleted T cells, or T cells were the source of the cDNA or gDNA that made up the material.

In the authors' workflow: Cell counts per sample came from amplifying reference gene primers. The assay was immunoSEQ multiplex PCR, and TCRdb's table has in-frame clones only and misses some. V, J and clone size were drawn from that table, and D and trimming were deduced from the DNA. This table holds about 190,000 clones, 75% to 90% found once. The sequence derives from a man between 40 and 49 years old with acute or convalescent COVID-19. This chain links TRBV7-6 with TRBJ1-4; D remains unclear. The sequenced sample was peripheral blood. CDR3 residues: CASSLRPGSAGEKLFF. As DNA, the CDR3 is TGTGCCAGCAGCTTACGTCCGGGGTCGGCGGGTGAAAAACTGTTTTTT.